The TCR beta chain under discussion was sequenced for a study of T-cell reconstitution after alpha-beta-depleted transplantation in children. Points from the study as a whole: Expanded graft clones, several hundred of them, were reportedly the source of alpha-beta T cells about two months after transplant. Newly made T cells mostly supplied T-cell counts and diversity one year after transplant. Elevated TCRbeta diversity at day 60 was traced, in some patients, to surviving recipient T cells and thymic progenitors.

Unique molecular identifiers featured in how the TCRbeta library was prepared. TCRdb ran MiXCR on the PCR reads and lists one entry per CDR3 protein. The sample lists around 420,000 distinct CDR3 sequences; about 17% were seen once. The ends were cut back, 3 bases at V and 5 bases at J, with 7 bases in the middle. This CDR3 region has 13 residues. CDR1 and CDR2 (germline): MDHEN, SYDVKM. This clonotype was observed a handful of times. What it recognizes is unknown. Sample: PBMCs, mostly from graft donor cells, taken 360 days after TCRalphabeta/CD19-depleted stem cell transplant. The source of this sequence is a boy under two years old who had a stem cell transplant for Wiskott-Aldrich syndrome, so the T cells may come from the graft donor. The chain carries TRBV28 and TRBJ1-4; D is unresolved. The DNA of the CDR3 is TGTGCCAGCAGTTTGAGACGGAATGAAAAACTGTTTTTT. It encodes CASSLRRNEKLFF.